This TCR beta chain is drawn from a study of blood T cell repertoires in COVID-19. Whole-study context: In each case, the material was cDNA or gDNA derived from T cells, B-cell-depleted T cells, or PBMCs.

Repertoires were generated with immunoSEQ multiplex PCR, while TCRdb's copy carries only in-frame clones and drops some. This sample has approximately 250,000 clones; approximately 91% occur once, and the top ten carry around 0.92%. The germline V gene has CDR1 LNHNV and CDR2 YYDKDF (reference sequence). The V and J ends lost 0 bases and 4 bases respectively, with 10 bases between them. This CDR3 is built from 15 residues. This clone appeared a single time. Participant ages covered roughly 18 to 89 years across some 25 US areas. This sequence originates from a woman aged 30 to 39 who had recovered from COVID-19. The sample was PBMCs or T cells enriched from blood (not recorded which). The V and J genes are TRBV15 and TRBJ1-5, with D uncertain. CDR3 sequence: CATSRDPSVNQPQHF. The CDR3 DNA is TGTGCCACCAGCAGAGATCCGTCCGTAAATCAGCCCCAGCATTTT.